This TCR beta chain was obtained from a study of blood T cell repertoires in COVID-19. Study-level information: Collection of acute and convalescent COVID-19 samples took place in the United States, Italy and Spain. PBMCs, B-cell-depleted T cells, or T cells provided the cDNA or gDNA that made up the material.

The CDR3 totals 14 residues. CDR1 and CDR2 from the germline V gene are MNHEY and SVGAGI. With V trimmed by 0 bases and J by 14 bases, 10 bases remained unmatched. Per the original methods: Reference gene primers were amplified, and this amplification served to estimate nucleated cell counts. Using immunoSEQ multiplex PCR, the repertoire was profiled, and TCRdb retains in-frame clones only, with some absent. Clone size and V and J calls were adopted from that table, with D and trimming inferred from the DNA. Among just over 70,000 clones, about 80% were seen once, and the ten largest hold under 40%. This clone was seen a few times.

The TCR comes from a woman aged 70 to 79 with acute or convalescent COVID-19. The rearrangement uses TRBV6-5 and TRBJ2-1; TRBD2 matches at 7 bases. Sequences were obtained from peripheral blood. CDR3 nucleotides: TGTGCCAGCAGTTACTCGGGCGCGGGAGCGTCTGAGTTCTTC. Residues: CASSYSGAGASEFF.